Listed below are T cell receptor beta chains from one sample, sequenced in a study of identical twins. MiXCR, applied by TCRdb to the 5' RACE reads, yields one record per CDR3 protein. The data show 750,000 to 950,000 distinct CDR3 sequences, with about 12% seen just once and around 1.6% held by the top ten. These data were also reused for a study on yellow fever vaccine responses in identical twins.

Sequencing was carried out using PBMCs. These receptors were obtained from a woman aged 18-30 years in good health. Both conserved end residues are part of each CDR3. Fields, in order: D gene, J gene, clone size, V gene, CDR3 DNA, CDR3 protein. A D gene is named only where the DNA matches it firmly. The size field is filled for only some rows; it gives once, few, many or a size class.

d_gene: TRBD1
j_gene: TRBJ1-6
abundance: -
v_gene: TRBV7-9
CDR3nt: TGTGCCAGCAGCTTAGCGCCTACAGGGGCTAATTCACCCCTCCACTTT
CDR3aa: CASSLAPTGANSPLHF

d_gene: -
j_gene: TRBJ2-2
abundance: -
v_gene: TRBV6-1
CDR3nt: TGTGCCAGCAGTGACAGGGGAATCGCGAACACCGGGGAGCTGTTTTTT
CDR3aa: CASSDRGIANTGELFF

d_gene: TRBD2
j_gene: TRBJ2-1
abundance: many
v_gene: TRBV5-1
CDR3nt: TGCGCCAGCAGCTTGTGGACTAGCGGCCGGAGCTCCTACAATGAGCAGTTCTTC
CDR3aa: CASSLWTSGRSSYNEQFF

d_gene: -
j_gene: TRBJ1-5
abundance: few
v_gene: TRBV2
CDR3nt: TGTGCCAGCAGTGGGGTGGGGGGTTACGGCAATCAGCCCCAGCATTTT
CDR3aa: CASSGVGGYGNQPQHF

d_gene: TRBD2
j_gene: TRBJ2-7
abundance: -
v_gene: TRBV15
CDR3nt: TGTGCCACCAGCAGAGAGCGTAGCGGGCGGAGTTACGAGCAGTACTTC
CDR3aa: CATSRERSGRSYEQYF

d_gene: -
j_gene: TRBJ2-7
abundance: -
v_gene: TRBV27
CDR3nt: TGTGCCAGCAGTACTATGCGTCACAGGGAATACGAGCAGTACTTC
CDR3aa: CASSTMRHREYEQYF

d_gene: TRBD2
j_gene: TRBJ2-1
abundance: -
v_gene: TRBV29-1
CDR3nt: TGCAGCGTTGCCCTAGCGGGAGGGCAGCGAAGTTACAATGAGCAGTTCTTC
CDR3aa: CSVALAGGQRSYNEQFF

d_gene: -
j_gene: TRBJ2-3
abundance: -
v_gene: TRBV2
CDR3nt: TGTGCCAGCGCACCCTGGGCAGATACGCAGTATTTT
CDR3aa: CASAPWADTQYF

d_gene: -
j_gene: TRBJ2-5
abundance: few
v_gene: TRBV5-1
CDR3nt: TGCGCCAGCAGCTTGGCCACGACAGCTGGGGGCGGTGAGACCCAGTACTTC
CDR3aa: CASSLATTAGGGETQYF

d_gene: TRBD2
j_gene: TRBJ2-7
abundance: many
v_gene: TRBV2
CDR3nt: TGTGCCAGCAGTGCCGGGACTAGCGGTTACGAGCAGTACTTC
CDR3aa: CASSAGTSGYEQYF

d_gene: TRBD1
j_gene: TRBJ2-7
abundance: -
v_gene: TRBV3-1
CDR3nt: TGTGCCACCACCCAACCCGGGACAGGAGCCTACGAGCAGTACTTC
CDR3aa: CATTQPGTGAYEQYF

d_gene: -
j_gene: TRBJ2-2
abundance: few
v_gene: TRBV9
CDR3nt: TGTGCCAGCAGCCCCTACAGAGCCCCCAAGGAATATGGGGAGCTGTTTTTT
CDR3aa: CASSPYRAPKEYGELFF

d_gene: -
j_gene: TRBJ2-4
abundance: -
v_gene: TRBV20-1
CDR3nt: TGCAGTGCTAGAGTCCCGTCTGCCAAAAACATTCAGTACTTC
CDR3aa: CSARVPSAKNIQYF

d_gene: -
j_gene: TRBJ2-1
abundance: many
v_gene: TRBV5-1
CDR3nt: TGCGCCAGCAGCTTTGACGGCAGCAATGAGCAGTTCTTC
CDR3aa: CASSFDGSNEQFF